This TCR beta chain was recorded in a study of T cell repertoires in cytomegalovirus infection. Study overall: CMV epitopes used comprised recently identified HLA-C-restricted ones and well-studied HLA-B-restricted ones. CMV infection plus the matching HLA type was flagged by public TCR beta signatures.

A word on this clonotype: Its antigen is not identified.

General study findings and limits: Within the response measured ex vivo, HLA-C-restricted CMV-specific TCR beta clonotypes were dominant.

TCRdb re-called the reads with MiXCR, one entry per CDR3 protein. The repertoire holds roughly 700,000 distinct CDR3 sequences, with around 35% as singletons. This TCR was sampled from a human donor in good health (CMV status not recorded). Some clones in this sample may be carry-over from other donors' samples. Specimen: cultured PBMCs, collected from culture after CMV antigen stimulation.

The CDR3 loop is CASSLIRTGLNTEAFF. CDR3 bases: TGTGCCAGCAGCTTAATTAGGACAGGGCTGAACACTGAAGCTTTCTTT. The rearrangement uses TRBV7-8 and TRBJ1-1; TRBD1 aligns across 8 bases. Trimming cost V 2 bases and J 0 bases; bases outside gene matches: 5. CDR3 length: 16 residues. Germline V gene sequence: CDR1 SGHVS, CDR2 FQNEAQ.